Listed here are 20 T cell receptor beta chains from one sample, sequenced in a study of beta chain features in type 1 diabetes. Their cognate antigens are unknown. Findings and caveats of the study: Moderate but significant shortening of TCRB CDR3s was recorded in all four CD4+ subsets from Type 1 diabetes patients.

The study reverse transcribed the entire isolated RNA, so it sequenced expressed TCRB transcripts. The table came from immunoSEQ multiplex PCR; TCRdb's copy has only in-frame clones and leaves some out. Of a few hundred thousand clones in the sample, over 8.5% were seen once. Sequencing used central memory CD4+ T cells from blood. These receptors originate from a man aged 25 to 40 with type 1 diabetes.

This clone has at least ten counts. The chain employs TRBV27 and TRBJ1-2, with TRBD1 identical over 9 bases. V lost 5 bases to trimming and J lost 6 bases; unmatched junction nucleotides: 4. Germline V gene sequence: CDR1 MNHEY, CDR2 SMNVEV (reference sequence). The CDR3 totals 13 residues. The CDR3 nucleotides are TGTGCCAGCAGTAATGACAGGGGGAATGGCTACACCTTC. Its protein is CASSNDRGNGYTF.

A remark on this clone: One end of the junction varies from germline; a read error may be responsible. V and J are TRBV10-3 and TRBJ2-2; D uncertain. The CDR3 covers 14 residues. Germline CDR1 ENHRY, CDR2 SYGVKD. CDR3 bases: TGTGCCAGCAGTTACCGGACGGGCGCCGGGGAGCTGTTTTTT. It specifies CASSYRTGAGELFF.

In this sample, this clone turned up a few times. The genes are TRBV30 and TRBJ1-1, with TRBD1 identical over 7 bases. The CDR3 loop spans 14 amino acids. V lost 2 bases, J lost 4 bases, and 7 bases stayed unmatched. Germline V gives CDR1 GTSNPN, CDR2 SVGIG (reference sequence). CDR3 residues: CAWSKGGAPTEAFF. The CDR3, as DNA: TGTGCCTGGAGTAAAGGGGGCGCTCCCACTGAAGCTTTCTTT.

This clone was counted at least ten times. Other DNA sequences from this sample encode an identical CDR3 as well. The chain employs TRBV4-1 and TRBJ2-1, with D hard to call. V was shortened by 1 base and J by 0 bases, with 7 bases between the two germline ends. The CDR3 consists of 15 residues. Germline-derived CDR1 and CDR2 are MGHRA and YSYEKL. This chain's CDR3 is CASSQGPSSYNEQFF. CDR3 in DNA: TGCGCCAGCAGCCAAGGACCTAGCTCCTACAATGAGCAGTTCTTC.

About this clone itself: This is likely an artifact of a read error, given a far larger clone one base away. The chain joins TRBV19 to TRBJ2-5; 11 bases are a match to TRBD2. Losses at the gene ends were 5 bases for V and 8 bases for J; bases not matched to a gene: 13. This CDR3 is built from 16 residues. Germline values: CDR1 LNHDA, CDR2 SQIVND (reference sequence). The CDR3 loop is CASSSPGTSGGGTQYF. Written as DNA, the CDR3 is TGTGCCAGTAGTTCCCCCGGGACTAGCGGCGGGGGTACCCAGTACTTC. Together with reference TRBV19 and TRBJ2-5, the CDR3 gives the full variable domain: DGGITQSPKYLFRKEGQNVTLSCEQNLNHDAMYWYRQDPGQGLRLIYYSQIVNDFQKGDIAEGYSVSREKKESFPLTVTSAQKNPTAFYLCASSSPGTSGGGTQYFGPGTRLLVL.

CDR3 nucleotide sequence: TGTGCCAGCAGCCCGGGGGAGCGGAGGAACAATGAGCAGTTCTTC. Translated, it gives CASSPGERRNNEQFF. This chain joins TRBV7-6 and TRBJ2-1; possible D gene TRBD2, 6 bases. This CDR3 comprises 15 residues. V was cut by 5 bases and J by 5 bases, with 16 bases left in between. Germline V lookup: CDR1 SGHVS, CDR2 FNYEAQ.

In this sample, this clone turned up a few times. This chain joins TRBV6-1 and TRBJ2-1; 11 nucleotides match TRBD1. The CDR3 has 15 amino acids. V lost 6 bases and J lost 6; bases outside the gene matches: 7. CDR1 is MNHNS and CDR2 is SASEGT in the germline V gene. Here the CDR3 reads CASSRTGTGGNEQFF. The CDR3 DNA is TGTGCCAGCAGCAGAACCGGGACAGGGGGCAATGAGCAGTTCTTC.

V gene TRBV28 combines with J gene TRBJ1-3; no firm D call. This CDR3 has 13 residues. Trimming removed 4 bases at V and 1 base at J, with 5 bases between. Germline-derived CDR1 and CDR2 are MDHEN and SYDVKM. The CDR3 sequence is CASSSGSGNTIYF. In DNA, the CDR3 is TGTGCCAGCAGTTCGGGATCTGGAAACACCATATATTTT.

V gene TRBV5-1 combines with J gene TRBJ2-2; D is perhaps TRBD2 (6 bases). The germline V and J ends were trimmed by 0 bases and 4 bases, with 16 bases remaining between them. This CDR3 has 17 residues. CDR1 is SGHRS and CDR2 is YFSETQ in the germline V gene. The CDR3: CASSLVAGRGSTGELFF. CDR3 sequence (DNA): TGCGCCAGCAGCTTGGTGGCGGGGCGAGGGAGCACCGGGGAGCTGTTTTTT.

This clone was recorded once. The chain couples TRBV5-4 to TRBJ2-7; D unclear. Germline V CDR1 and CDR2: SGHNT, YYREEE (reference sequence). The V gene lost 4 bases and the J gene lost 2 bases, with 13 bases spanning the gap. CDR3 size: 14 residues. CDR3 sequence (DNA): TGTGCCAGCAGCCCCGACGGTGGCCCCTACGAGCAGTACTTC. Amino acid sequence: CASSPDGGPYEQYF.

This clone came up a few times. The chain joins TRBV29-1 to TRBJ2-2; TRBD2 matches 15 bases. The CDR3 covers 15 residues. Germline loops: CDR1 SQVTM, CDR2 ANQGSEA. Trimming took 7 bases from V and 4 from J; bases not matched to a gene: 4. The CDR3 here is CSGLGLAGGTGELFF. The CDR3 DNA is TGCAGCGGATTGGGACTAGCGGGGGGCACCGGGGAGCTGTTTTTT.

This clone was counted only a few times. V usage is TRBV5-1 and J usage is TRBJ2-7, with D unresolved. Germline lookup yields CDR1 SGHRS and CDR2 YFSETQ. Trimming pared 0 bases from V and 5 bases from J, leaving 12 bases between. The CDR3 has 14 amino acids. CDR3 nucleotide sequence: TGCGCCAGCAGCTTGGGTGCAACAGATGACGAGCAGTACTTC. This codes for CASSLGATDDEQYF.

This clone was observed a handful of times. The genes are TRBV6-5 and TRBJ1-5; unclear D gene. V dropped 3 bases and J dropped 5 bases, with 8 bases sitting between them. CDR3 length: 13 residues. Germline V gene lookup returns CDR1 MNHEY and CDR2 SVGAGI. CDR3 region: CASSYQHDQPQHF. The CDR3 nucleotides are TGTGCCAGCAGTTATCAGCACGATCAGCCCCAGCATTTT.

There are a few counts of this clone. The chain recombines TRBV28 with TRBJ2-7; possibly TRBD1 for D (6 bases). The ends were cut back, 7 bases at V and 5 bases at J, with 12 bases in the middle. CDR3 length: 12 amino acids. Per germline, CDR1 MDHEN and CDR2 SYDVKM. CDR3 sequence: CASISSGDEQYF. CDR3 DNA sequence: TGTGCCAGCATATCATCAGGGGACGAGCAGTACTTC.

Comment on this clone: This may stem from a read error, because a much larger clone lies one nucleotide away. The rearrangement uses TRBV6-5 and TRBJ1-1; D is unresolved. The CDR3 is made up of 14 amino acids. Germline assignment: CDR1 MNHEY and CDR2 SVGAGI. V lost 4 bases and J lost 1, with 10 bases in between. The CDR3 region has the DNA TGTGCCAGCAGTTTACTGGCAGCGAACACTGAAGCTTTCTTT. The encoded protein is CASSLLAANTEAFF.

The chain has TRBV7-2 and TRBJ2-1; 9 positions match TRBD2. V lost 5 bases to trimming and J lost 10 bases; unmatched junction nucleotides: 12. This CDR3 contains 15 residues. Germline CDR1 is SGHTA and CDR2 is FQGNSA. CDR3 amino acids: CASSPARHLAGEQFF. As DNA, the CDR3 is TGTGCCAGCAGCCCAGCGAGGCACCTAGCGGGAGAGCAGTTCTTC.

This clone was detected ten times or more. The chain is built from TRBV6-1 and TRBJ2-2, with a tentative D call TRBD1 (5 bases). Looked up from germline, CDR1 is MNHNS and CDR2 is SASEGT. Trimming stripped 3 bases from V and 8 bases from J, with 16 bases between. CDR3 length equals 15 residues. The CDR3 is CASSDHPRVRGELFF. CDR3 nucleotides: TGTGCCAGCAGTGACCATCCCAGGGTTAGGGGGGAGCTGTTTTTT.

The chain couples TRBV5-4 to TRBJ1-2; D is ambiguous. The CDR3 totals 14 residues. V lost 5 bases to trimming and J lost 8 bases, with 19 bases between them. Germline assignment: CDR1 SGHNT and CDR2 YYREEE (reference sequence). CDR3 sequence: CASRKPRGEDGYTF. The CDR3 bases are TGTGCCAGCAGAAAGCCCCGCGGGGAGGACGGCTACACCTTC.

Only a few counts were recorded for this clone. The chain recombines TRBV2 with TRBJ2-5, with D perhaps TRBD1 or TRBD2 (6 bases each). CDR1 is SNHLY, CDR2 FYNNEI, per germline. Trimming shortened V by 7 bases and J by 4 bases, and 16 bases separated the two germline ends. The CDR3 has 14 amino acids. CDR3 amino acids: CASKRDGGGETQYF. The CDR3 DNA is TGTGCCAGCAAGCGAGACGGGGGCGGAGAGACCCAGTACTTC.

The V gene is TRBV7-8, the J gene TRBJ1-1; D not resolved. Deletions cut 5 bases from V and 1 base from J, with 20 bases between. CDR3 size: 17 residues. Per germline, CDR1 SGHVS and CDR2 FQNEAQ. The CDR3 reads CASSPRGFGQSNTEAFF. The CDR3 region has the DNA TGTGCCAGCAGCCCCCGAGGATTCGGGCAGTCGAACACTGAAGCTTTCTTT.